Listed here are 15 T cell receptor beta chains from one sample, sequenced in a study of T cell responses to AZD1222 COVID-19 vaccine. Clones were sequenced by immunoSEQ multiplex PCR, and TCRdb holds only the in-frame ones, with some missing. The sample holds 180,000 or so clones; approximately 93% are singletons and the top ten take around 1%. The sample consisted of peripheral blood, taken 28 days after the second AZD1222 dose. These receptors were taken from an adult who received the AZD1222 COVID-19 vaccine.

DNA for the CDR3: TGCGCCAGCAGCTTTACTAGCGGGGCCTATTACCTCCAAGAGACCCAGTACTTC. This translates into CASSFTSGAYYLQETQYF. This chain connects TRBV5-1 to TRBJ2-5; TRBD2 matches 10 bases. V gave up 2 bases and J gave up 1 base; unmatched junction bases: 11. The CDR3 is made up of 18 amino acids. Germline CDR1 SGHRS, CDR2 YFSETQ.

V usage is TRBV7-2 and J usage is TRBJ1-2; 9 nucleotides agree with TRBD1. After removal of 3 bases from V and 4 bases from J, the junction contained 9 bases not matched to a gene. There are 16 residues in the CDR3. Germline lookup yields CDR1 SGHTA and CDR2 FQGNSA. The CDR3 sequence is CASSFSGTGLIYGYTF. In DNA form, the CDR3 reads TGTGCCAGCAGCTTCTCCGGGACAGGGCTCATCTATGGCTACACCTTC.

The DNA of the CDR3 is TGTGCCAGCTCCCCAGGGGACATCTCTAACTATGGCTACACCTTC. This sequence encodes CASSPGDISNYGYTF. The chain uses TRBV18 and TRBJ1-2; D perhaps matches TRBD1 (6 bases). The CDR3 has 15 residues. The germline gives CDR1 KGHSH, CDR2 LQKENI. Trimming stripped 6 bases from V and 0 bases from J, with 14 bases between.

J is TRBJ1-1 and V is TRBV13; no definite D call. This CDR3 comprises 12 residues. Trimming stripped 3 bases from V and 1 base from J, with 3 bases between. The V gene's germline CDR1 is PRHDT and CDR2 FYEKMQ (reference sequence). The DNA for the CDR3 is TGTGCCAGCAGCTTGGAGAACACTGAAGCTTTCTTT. Its translation is CASSLENTEAFF.

The genes are TRBV4-1 and TRBJ1-4, with D uncertain. Between the trimmed V and J ends, which lost 1 base and 6 bases, there was a span of 12 bases. Germline V gene sequence: CDR1 MGHRA, CDR2 YSYEKL. The CDR3 totals 15 residues. In DNA form, the CDR3 reads TGCGCCAGCAGCCAAGGAGTGGTTCGTGATGAAAAACTGTTTTTT. It codes for CASSQGVVRDEKLFF.

V usage is TRBV7-3 and J usage is TRBJ2-3, with D unresolved. CDR1 is SGHTA, CDR2 FQGTGA, per germline. The CDR3 covers 15 residues. V was pared by 1 base and J by 1 base, with 9 bases between. CDR3 in amino acids: CASSLNPSRTDTQYF. Written as DNA, the CDR3 is TGTGCCAGCAGCTTAAACCCCTCTCGCACAGATACGCAGTATTTT.

V is TRBV16 and J is TRBJ2-3; D tentatively reads TRBD1 or TRBD2 (7 bases each). CDR1 is KGHSY and CDR2 is FQNENV in the germline V gene. V shed 1 base and J shed 4 bases, with 12 bases lying between them. The CDR3 length is 15 residues. The CDR3 sequence is CASSQFRGGADTQYF. The CDR3 coding sequence is TGTGCCAGCAGCCAATTCAGGGGGGGCGCAGATACGCAGTATTTT.

The chain employs TRBV3-1 (or the pseudogene TRBV3-2) and TRBJ1-1, with D perhaps TRBD1 (5 bases). The CDR3 is 14 residues long. The V end lost 6 bases, the J end lost 8 bases, and 19 bases lay between the germline ends. Germline loops: CDR1 LGHDT, CDR2 YNNKEL (reference sequence). Here the CDR3 DNA reads TGTGCCAGCAGTGTGAGGGGCGGACCGGGGGAAGCTTTCTTT. Translation gives CASSVRGGPGEAFF.

The rearrangement uses TRBV20-1 and TRBJ1-5; D gene uncertain. Germline values: CDR1 DFQATT, CDR2 SNEGSKA (reference sequence). V dropped 3 bases and J dropped 1 base, with 13 bases sitting between them. This CDR3 is built from 15 residues. Here the CDR3 DNA reads TGCAGTGCTAGTGTAAGTTGGGCGAGCAATCAGCCCCAGCATTTT. Protein: CSASVSWASNQPQHF.

This chain connects TRBV7-7 to TRBJ2-1; 7 bases map to TRBD1. V was pared by 4 bases and J by 5 bases, with 2 bases of the junction left unmatched. The CDR3 contains 13 residues. Per the germline V gene, CDR1 is SSHAT and CDR2 is FNYEAQ (reference sequence). CDR3 residues: CASSSGQNNEQFF. The CDR3, as DNA: TGTGCCAGCAGCTCGGGACAGAACAATGAGCAGTTCTTC.

This chain links TRBV3-1 (or the pseudogene TRBV3-2) with TRBJ1-1, with D possibly matching TRBD1 (6 bases). The CDR3 has 13 residues. Between the trimmed V and J ends, which lost 4 bases and 7 bases, there was a span of 13 bases. Germline-derived CDR1 and CDR2 are LGHDT and YNNKEL (reference sequence). The CDR3 sequence is CASSLNRELEAFF. The CDR3 nucleotides are TGTGCCAGCAGCCTTAACAGGGAACTTGAAGCTTTCTTT.

V is TRBV6-5 and J is TRBJ1-3, with TRBD1 matching 8 bases. Looked up from germline, CDR1 is MNHEY and CDR2 is SVGAGI. With 6 bases clipped from V and 4 bases from J, the junction kept 8 bases outside the gene matches. CDR3 length: 15 residues. The CDR3 nucleotides are TGTGCCAGCAGACCTACAGGGGGAAGGGGAAACACCATATATTTT. It translates to CASRPTGGRGNTIYF.

This clone has just one count. This chain links TRBV30 with TRBJ2-7; no clear D gene. Trimming stripped 0 bases from V and 3 bases from J, with 9 bases between. Per the germline V gene, CDR1 is GTSNPN and CDR2 is SVGIG (reference sequence). The CDR3 loop spans 13 amino acids. CDR3 DNA: TGTGCCTGGAGTGTAGGGAACTACTACGAGCAGTACTTC. This translates into CAWSVGNYYEQYF.

V gene TRBV3-1 (or the pseudogene TRBV3-2) combines with J gene TRBJ2-1; 11 bases line up with TRBD2. Germline V CDR1 and CDR2: LGHDT, YNNKEL (reference sequence). V was pared by 0 bases and J by 12 bases, with 7 bases of the junction left unmatched. CDR3 length: 15 residues. Here the CDR3 DNA reads TGTGCCAGCAGCCAAGATCTAGCGGGGGGTCGGAGGCAGTTCTTC. Amino acid sequence: CASSQDLAGGRRQFF.

The rearrangement joins TRBV7-9 to TRBJ2-5; the D gene is possibly TRBD2 (6 bases). Germline assignment: CDR1 SEHNR and CDR2 FQNEAQ (reference sequence). CDR3 length: 15 amino acids. Trimming left V 2 bases short and J 1 base short, with 11 bases between. In nucleotides, the CDR3 is TGTGCCAGCAGCTTACGGGACGGGGGCCAAGAGACCCAGTACTTC. Amino acids: CASSLRDGGQETQYF.